These T cell receptor beta chains were read from a single sample in a study of radiotherapy plus CTLA-4 blockade in lung cancer. Data came from immunoSEQ multiplex PCR; TCRdb stores just in-frame clones and leaves some out. This table has roughly 97,000 clones, around 79% appearing once. Here the sequenced sample was peripheral blood, taken from a patient treated with radiotherapy plus ipilimumab. The receptor set was obtained from a human donor with non-small cell lung cancer who had a partial response to radiotherapy plus ipilimumab. Some clones in this sample may be carry-over from other donors' samples. Each CDR3 is given with its conserved first and last residue. The order of the fields is clone size, V gene, D gene, J gene, CDR3 DNA, CDR3 protein. A D gene is named only where the DNA matches it firmly. A clone size is listed for some rows: how often the clone was seen (once, few, many), or a class if it is expanded.

clone_size: .
v_call: TRBV28
d_call: TRBD2
j_call: TRBJ2-1
cdr3_nt: TGTGCCAGCAGTTTGGGGACTAGCGGGGCCTACAATGAGCAGTTCTTC
cdr3_aa: CASSLGTSGAYNEQFF

clone_size: .
v_call: TRBV7-2
d_call: TRBD2
j_call: TRBJ2-1
cdr3_nt: TGTGCCAGCAGCTTAGCTAGCGGGATAGGGAATGAGCAGTTCTTC
cdr3_aa: CASSLASGIGNEQFF

clone_size: once
v_call: TRBV9
d_call: .
j_call: TRBJ2-5
cdr3_nt: TGTGCCAGCAGCTTCACAGGTTTAGGGGAGACCCAGTACTTC
cdr3_aa: CASSFTGLGETQYF

clone_size: .
v_call: TRBV7-6
d_call: .
j_call: TRBJ1-4
cdr3_nt: TGTGCCAGCAGCCTAGAAGGGGAACTAAATGAAAAACTGTTTTTT
cdr3_aa: CASSLEGELNEKLFF

clone_size: .
v_call: TRBV5-5
d_call: TRBD2
j_call: TRBJ2-2
cdr3_nt: TGTGCCAGCAGCCCATTAGCGGGGGCCGGGACCGGGGAGCTGTTTTTT
cdr3_aa: CASSPLAGAGTGELFF

clone_size: few
v_call: TRBV2
d_call: .
j_call: TRBJ1-4
cdr3_nt: TGTGCCAGCAGGCCCGACAGTGCAACTAATGAAAAACTGTTTTTT
cdr3_aa: CASRPDSATNEKLFF

clone_size: .
v_call: TRBV9
d_call: TRBD1
j_call: TRBJ2-1
cdr3_nt: TGTGCCAGCAGCGCAGCCGGGACAGGGGGACTTAGCTCCTACAATGAGCAGTTCTTC
cdr3_aa: CASSAAGTGGLSSYNEQFF

clone_size: .
v_call: TRBV5-1
d_call: TRBD1
j_call: TRBJ2-7
cdr3_nt: TGCGCCAGCACCGCTCTGACAGGGCAAGCCTACGAGCAGTACTTC
cdr3_aa: CASTALTGQAYEQYF

clone_size: few
v_call: TRBV7-9
d_call: .
j_call: TRBJ2-5
cdr3_nt: TGTGCCAGCAGCTTAGCGGCGATGAGGAAGCAGCCTCAAGAGACCCAGTACTTC
cdr3_aa: CASSLAAMRKQPQETQYF

clone_size: .
v_call: TRBV2
d_call: .
j_call: TRBJ1-6
cdr3_nt: TGTGCCAGCAGTCCGGGACACAATAATTCACCCCTCCACTTT
cdr3_aa: CASSPGHNNSPLHF

clone_size: .
v_call: TRBV28
d_call: TRBD2
j_call: TRBJ2-1
cdr3_nt: TGTGCCAGCATTTCTAGCGGTATATCCTACAATGAGCAGTTCTTC
cdr3_aa: CASISSGISYNEQFF

clone_size: .
v_call: TRBV5-5
d_call: TRBD1
j_call: TRBJ2-7
cdr3_nt: TGTGCCAGCACCATGACCCCGCGACAGGGCTCAGGCGAGCAGTACTTC
cdr3_aa: CASTMTPRQGSGEQYF

clone_size: .
v_call: TRBV5-4
d_call: TRBD2
j_call: TRBJ2-7
cdr3_nt: TGTGCGTTTAAAGTCGGGGGGTACTACGAGCAGTACTTC
cdr3_aa: CAFKVGGYYEQYF

clone_size: .
v_call: TRBV11-2
d_call: .
j_call: TRBJ1-2
cdr3_nt: TGTGCCAGCAGCCGGTCGCGGGCCCCGCCGTCTGGCTACACCTTC
cdr3_aa: CASSRSRAPPSGYTF

clone_size: .
v_call: TRBV6-4
d_call: .
j_call: TRBJ2-1
cdr3_nt: TGTGCCAGCAGTGTGGACAGCTACAATGAGCAGTTCTTC
cdr3_aa: CASSVDSYNEQFF

clone_size: .
v_call: TRBV6-5
d_call: .
j_call: TRBJ2-1
cdr3_nt: TGTGCCAGCACCCCGTGGCAGGGGAGGGATGAGCAGTTCTTC
cdr3_aa: CASTPWQGRDEQFF

clone_size: .
v_call: TRBV28
d_call: .
j_call: TRBJ1-4
cdr3_nt: TGTGCCACCATGTACTTTGAAAAACTGTTTTTT
cdr3_aa: CATMYFEKLFF

clone_size: .
v_call: TRBV5-3
d_call: .
j_call: TRBJ1-3
cdr3_nt: TGTGCCAGCAGCAACAACAGGGTTGGAAACACCATATATTTT
cdr3_aa: CASSNNRVGNTIYF

clone_size: once
v_call: TRBV6-5
d_call: .
j_call: TRBJ1-5
cdr3_nt: TGTGCCAGCAGTCCACAGGGAGAAGGAGGTCAGTCCCAGCATTTT
cdr3_aa: CASSPQGEGGQSQHF

clone_size: few
v_call: TRBV18
d_call: TRBD1
j_call: TRBJ1-6
cdr3_nt: TGTGCCAGCTCACTGGGACAGGATAATTCACCCCTCCACTTT
cdr3_aa: CASSLGQDNSPLHF

clone_size: .
v_call: TRBV11-2
d_call: .
j_call: TRBJ2-7
cdr3_nt: TGTGCCAGCAGCTTGTGGCGGGACGAGCAGTACTTC
cdr3_aa: CASSLWRDEQYF

clone_size: .
v_call: TRBV7-8
d_call: .
j_call: TRBJ2-7
cdr3_nt: TGTGCCAGCAGCTTAGGGGGGCGGAGCTCCTACGAGCAGTACTTC
cdr3_aa: CASSLGGRSSYEQYF

clone_size: .
v_call: TRBV5-1
d_call: .
j_call: TRBJ1-6
cdr3_nt: TGCGCCAGCAGCCCCCTGGGGCAGGGAAATAATTCACCCCTCCACTTT
cdr3_aa: CASSPLGQGNNSPLHF

clone_size: .
v_call: TRBV7-8
d_call: .
j_call: TRBJ2-7
cdr3_nt: TGTGCCAGCAGCCCGGGGGACGGTTACTACGAGCAGTACTTC
cdr3_aa: CASSPGDGYYEQYF

clone_size: few
v_call: TRBV7-9
d_call: .
j_call: TRBJ1-5
cdr3_nt: TGTGCCAGCAGCCCCGGCGGTGGGAATCAGCCCCAGCATTTT
cdr3_aa: CASSPGGGNQPQHF

clone_size: .
v_call: TRBV4-1
d_call: .
j_call: TRBJ2-4
cdr3_nt: TGCGCCAGCAGCCACTCACTACCTGCCTGGCCCAAAAACATTCAGTACTTC
cdr3_aa: CASSHSLPAWPKNIQYF

clone_size: .
v_call: TRBV2
d_call: .
j_call: TRBJ2-5
cdr3_nt: TGTGCCAGCAGTGATTTAGCGGAGGGGGAGACCCAGTACTTC
cdr3_aa: CASSDLAEGETQYF

clone_size: .
v_call: TRBV7-2
d_call: TRBD1
j_call: TRBJ2-5
cdr3_nt: TGTGCCAGCAGCTCCAACAGGGGAGAAGAGACCCAGTACTTC
cdr3_aa: CASSSNRGEETQYF

clone_size: few
v_call: TRBV28
d_call: .
j_call: TRBJ2-7
cdr3_nt: TGTGCCAGCAGTTTTCCGGGGGTAGCGGACGAGCAGTACTTC
cdr3_aa: CASSFPGVADEQYF

clone_size: once
v_call: TRBV7-2
d_call: .
j_call: TRBJ1-6
cdr3_nt: TGTGCCAGCAGCTTGGGGGGGCTGGCAAATTATTCACCCCTCCACTTT
cdr3_aa: CASSLGGLANYSPLHF

clone_size: .
v_call: TRBV6-6
d_call: TRBD1
j_call: TRBJ1-5
cdr3_nt: TGTGCCAGCAGACCGGGACAGGAAAATCAGCCCCAGCATTTT
cdr3_aa: CASRPGQENQPQHF

clone_size: .
v_call: TRBV2
d_call: .
j_call: TRBJ2-3
cdr3_nt: TGTGCCAGCAGTGAAGCGCTAGGCACAGATACGCAGTATTTT
cdr3_aa: CASSEALGTDTQYF

clone_size: .
v_call: TRBV30
d_call: TRBD2
j_call: TRBJ2-7
cdr3_nt: TGTGCCTGGACTAGCGGGAGTTACGAGCAGTACTTC
cdr3_aa: CAWTSGSYEQYF

clone_size: .
v_call: TRBV27
d_call: .
j_call: TRBJ2-1
cdr3_nt: TGTGCCAGCAGTTTGACCCTCCAGGGATGGGGGGACGAGCAGTTCTTC
cdr3_aa: CASSLTLQGWGDEQFF

clone_size: .
v_call: TRBV7-2
d_call: TRBD2
j_call: TRBJ2-5
cdr3_nt: TGTGCCAGCAGCTTAGACCCTAGCGGGGGGCCGCAGTACTTC
cdr3_aa: CASSLDPSGGPQYF

clone_size: .
v_call: TRBV14
d_call: TRBD1
j_call: TRBJ1-2
cdr3_nt: TGTGCCAGCAGCCGCCAGGGGGCCAGCTATGGCTACACCTTC
cdr3_aa: CASSRQGASYGYTF

clone_size: once
v_call: TRBV6-1
d_call: TRBD1
j_call: TRBJ2-1
cdr3_nt: TGTGCCAGCGGACCCAGGGGGCGCGTCTACAATGAGCAGTTCTTC
cdr3_aa: CASGPRGRVYNEQFF

clone_size: .
v_call: TRBV2
d_call: TRBD2
j_call: TRBJ2-7
cdr3_nt: TGTGCCAGCACCAGACGGACTAGCGGGAGAAGTGAGCAGTACTTC
cdr3_aa: CASTRRTSGRSEQYF

clone_size: .
v_call: TRBV19
d_call: .
j_call: TRBJ2-1
cdr3_nt: TGTGCCAGTAGTCATGACTCCGGTTATGAGCAATTCTTC
cdr3_aa: CASSHDSGYEQFF

clone_size: many
v_call: TRBV28
d_call: TRBD2
j_call: TRBJ2-7
cdr3_nt: TGTGCCAGCAGTGAGAGCGGGGGCGTCGGCTCCTACGAGCAGTACTTC
cdr3_aa: CASSESGGVGSYEQYF

clone_size: .
v_call: TRBV5-8
d_call: TRBD1
j_call: TRBJ1-2
cdr3_nt: TGTGCCAGCCCCGGCCTTTGGGACAGGGGTAGTGGCTACACCTTC
cdr3_aa: CASPGLWDRGSGYTF

clone_size: once
v_call: TRBV18
d_call: .
j_call: TRBJ2-3
cdr3_nt: TGTGCCAGCTCACAAGTACAGGGAATAGCAGATACGCAGTATTTT
cdr3_aa: CASSQVQGIADTQYF

clone_size: .
v_call: TRBV5-1
d_call: .
j_call: TRBJ2-7
cdr3_nt: TGCGCCAGCAGCTTGGTCGCGGGGATTTACGAGCAGTACTTC
cdr3_aa: CASSLVAGIYEQYF

clone_size: .
v_call: TRBV27
d_call: .
j_call: TRBJ2-2
cdr3_nt: TGTGCCAGCAGTCCCTATACAGTGAACACCGGGGAGCTGTTTTTT
cdr3_aa: CASSPYTVNTGELFF

clone_size: .
v_call: TRBV30
d_call: .
j_call: TRBJ1-2
cdr3_nt: TGTGCCTGGAGTGCGGGAGAAGGCTACACCTTC
cdr3_aa: CAWSAGEGYTF

clone_size: few
v_call: TRBV18
d_call: TRBD1
j_call: TRBJ1-6
cdr3_nt: TGTGCCAGCTCGAGGCCTGGACAGGGTAATTCACCCCTCCACTTT
cdr3_aa: CASSRPGQGNSPLHF

clone_size: .
v_call: TRBV5-4
d_call: TRBD2
j_call: TRBJ2-5
cdr3_nt: TGTGCCAGCAGTCCTAGCGGGGCACAAGAGACCCAGTACTTC
cdr3_aa: CASSPSGAQETQYF

clone_size: medium-sized
v_call: TRBV7-2
d_call: TRBD2
j_call: TRBJ2-7
cdr3_nt: TGTGCCAGCAGTGTCGGACTAGCGTCCTACGAGCAGTACTTC
cdr3_aa: CASSVGLASYEQYF

clone_size: .
v_call: TRBV28
d_call: .
j_call: TRBJ1-2
cdr3_nt: TGTGCCAGCAGCCGCTGGACAGCGATTAACTATGGCTACACCTTC
cdr3_aa: CASSRWTAINYGYTF

clone_size: few
v_call: TRBV7-2
d_call: TRBD1
j_call: TRBJ2-2
cdr3_nt: TGTGCCAGCAGCTCCGGACAGGGGGCCGGGGAGCTGTTTTTT
cdr3_aa: CASSSGQGAGELFF

clone_size: .
v_call: TRBV7-2
d_call: .
j_call: TRBJ1-2
cdr3_nt: TGTGCCAGCAGCAACCAAAGGGGGAAGTATGGCTACACCTTC
cdr3_aa: CASSNQRGKYGYTF

clone_size: .
v_call: TRBV7-2
d_call: TRBD1
j_call: TRBJ2-1
cdr3_nt: TGTGCCAGCAGCCGCGTCGTAGGGGGCCTGCACCATGAGCAGTTCTTC
cdr3_aa: CASSRVVGGLHHEQFF

clone_size: .
v_call: TRBV4-1
d_call: TRBD1
j_call: TRBJ2-7
cdr3_nt: TGCGCCAGCAGCCCACGAGACAGGGCTAGCTCCTACGAGCAGTACTTC
cdr3_aa: CASSPRDRASSYEQYF